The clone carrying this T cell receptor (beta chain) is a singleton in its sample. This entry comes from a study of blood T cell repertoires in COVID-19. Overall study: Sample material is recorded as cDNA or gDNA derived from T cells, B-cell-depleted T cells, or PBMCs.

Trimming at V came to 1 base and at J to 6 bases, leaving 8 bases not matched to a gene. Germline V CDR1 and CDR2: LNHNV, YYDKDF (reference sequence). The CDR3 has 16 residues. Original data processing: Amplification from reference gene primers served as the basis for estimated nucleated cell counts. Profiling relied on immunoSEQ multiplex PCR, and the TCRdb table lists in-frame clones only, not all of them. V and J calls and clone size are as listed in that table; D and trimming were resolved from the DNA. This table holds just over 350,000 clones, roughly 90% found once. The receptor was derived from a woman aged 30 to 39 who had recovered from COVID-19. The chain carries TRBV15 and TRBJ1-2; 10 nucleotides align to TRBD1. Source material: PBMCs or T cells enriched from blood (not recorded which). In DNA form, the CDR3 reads TGTGCCACCAGCAGAGTCCCCGGGACAGGGGACAATGGCTACACCTTC. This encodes CATSRVPGTGDNGYTF.